Below are 20 T cell receptor beta chains sequenced from a single sample in a study of blood T cell repertoires in COVID-19. Libraries were prepared by immunoSEQ multiplex PCR; TCRdb keeps only in-frame clonotypes and omits some of them. Of around 480,000 clones listed, about 91% are singletons. The sequencing input was peripheral blood. Source of these receptors: a woman in her 50s with COVID-19, enrolled during active disease.

This clone was picked up one time. The gene calls are TRBV27 and TRBJ1-2; 7 bases line up with TRBD1. Trimming removed 3 bases from V and 2 bases from J; junction bases left unmatched: 3. This CDR3 has 14 residues. Per the germline V gene, CDR1 is MNHEY and CDR2 is SMNVEV (reference sequence). Here the CDR3 DNA reads TGTGCCAGCAGTTTCTCGGGACAGAACTATGGCTACACCTTC. Amino acids: CASSFSGQNYGYTF.

The chain links TRBV19 to TRBJ2-5; 7 nucleotides line up with TRBD1. V lost 5 bases and J lost 5; bases outside the gene matches: 14. This CDR3 is built from 16 residues. The germline V gene encodes CDR1 LNHDA and CDR2 SQIVND (reference sequence). The CDR3 sequence: CASSGIGNRGTETQYF. CDR3 DNA: TGTGCCAGTAGTGGAATCGGGAACAGGGGTACGGAGACCCAGTACTTC.

V usage is TRBV18 and J usage is TRBJ1-1; 8 bases are shared with TRBD1. The V segment lost 3 bases and the J segment 5 bases; nucleotides outside the gene matches: 2. CDR3 length equals 13 residues. Germline V CDR1 and CDR2: KGHSH, LQKENI. The CDR3 DNA follows: TGTGCCAGCTCACCGGACAGGGTGACTGAAGCTTTCTTT. Translating it yields CASSPDRVTEAFF.

The chain links TRBV5-1 to TRBJ2-3; 12 bases are shared with TRBD2. In germline, CDR1 is SGHRS, CDR2 YFSETQ. The V segment lost 3 bases and the J segment 7 bases; nucleotides outside the gene matches: 6. This CDR3 has 15 residues. The CDR3: CASSSTSGGPYTQYF. CDR3 nucleotides: TGCGCCAGCAGCTCCACTAGCGGGGGGCCATATACGCAGTATTTT.

The chain joins TRBV7-6 to TRBJ2-2; TRBD1 aligns across 7 bases. After removal of 6 bases from V and 3 bases from J, the junction contained 7 bases not matched to a gene. CDR1 is SGHVS and CDR2 is FNYEAQ in the germline V gene. The CDR3 spans 15 residues. The CDR3 sequence: CASRRTGEHTGELFF. CDR3 DNA sequence: TGTGCCAGCAGACGAACAGGGGAGCACACCGGGGAGCTGTTTTTT.

A single count supports this clone. The chain uses TRBV21-1 and TRBJ2-1; the table's TRBD2 call for D was not verified on the DNA. TRBV21-1 is marked as a pseudogene. The CDR3 is 13 amino acids. CDR3 region: CASSLRGEDEQFF. Here the CDR3 DNA reads TGTGCCAGCAGCCTACGGGGGGAGGATGAGCAGTTCTTC.

On this clone: The identical CDR3 is also encoded by other nucleotide sequences in the sample. This rearrangement joins TRBV19 to TRBJ1-5; tentative D call: TRBD1 (6 bases). CDR1 and CDR2 (germline): LNHDA, SQIVND (reference sequence). V was trimmed by 8 bases and J by 0 bases, leaving 14 bases between them. This CDR3 spans 15 amino acids. CDR3 sequence: CASSQGAYSNQPQHF. In nucleotides, the CDR3 is TGTGCCAGTTCACAGGGTGCTTATAGCAATCAGCCCCAGCATTTT.

This sequence joins TRBV24-1 and TRBJ2-4; tentative D call: TRBD1 (5 bases). This CDR3 spans 15 amino acids. V was shortened by 5 bases and J by 1 base, with 11 bases between the two germline ends. Germline lookup yields CDR1 KGHDR and CDR2 SFDVKD. This CDR3 is CATSAREFAKNIQYF. The CDR3, as DNA: TGTGCCACCAGTGCCAGGGAATTTGCCAAAAACATTCAGTACTTC.

The genes are TRBV2 and TRBJ1-2; D gene unclear. The CDR3 has 11 amino acids. Germline V gives CDR1 SNHLY, CDR2 FYNNEI. The V gene lost 5 bases and the J gene lost 5 bases, with 6 bases spanning the gap. The CDR3 nucleotides read TGTGCCAGCAGTCACAAATATGGCTACACCTTC. As protein: CASSHKYGYTF.

The chain is built from TRBV27 and TRBJ2-7, with a tentative D call TRBD1 (7 bases). The V end was cut by 6 bases, the J end by 3 bases, with 21 bases between. The V gene's germline CDR1 is MNHEY and CDR2 SMNVEV (reference sequence). The CDR3 extends over 16 amino acids. The CDR3 nucleotides are TGTGCCAGCAGCATAACGCCCCTTCAGGGGGGCTACGAGCAGTACTTC. This gives the protein CASSITPLQGGYEQYF.

The V call is TRBV19, the J call TRBJ2-3, with 7 positions matching TRBD2. The ends lost 3 bases at V and 0 bases at J; junction bases unmatched: 15. Germline V gene data show CDR1 as LNHDA and CDR2 as SQIVND (reference sequence). The CDR3 sequence is 19 residues long. The CDR3 spells CASSIKSSGVKGSTDTQYF. CDR3 in DNA: TGTGCCAGTAGTATTAAGTCGAGCGGGGTGAAGGGGAGCACAGATACGCAGTATTTT. The full variable domain, rest sourced from reference TRBV19 and TRBJ2-3, is DGGITQSPKYLFRKEGQNVTLSCEQNLNHDAMYWYRQDPGQGLRLIYYSQIVNDFQKGDIAEGYSVSREKKESFPLTVTSAQKNPTAFYLCASSIKSSGVKGSTDTQYFGPGTRLTVL.

The chain carries TRBV15 and TRBJ2-3; 7 positions agree with TRBD2. Germline CDR1 is LNHNV and CDR2 is YYDKDF (reference sequence). The CDR3 length is 16 residues. Trimming took 0 bases from V and 0 from J; bases not matched to a gene: 3. CDR3 nucleotides: TGTGCCACCAGCAGAGATCCGGGGGGTAGCACAGATACGCAGTATTTT. This translates into CATSRDPGGSTDTQYF.

CDR3 sequence reads: CASTGGGHQPQHF. DNA of the CDR3: TGTGCCAGCACGGGGGGCGGGCATCAGCCCCAGCATTTT. The chain joins TRBV2 to TRBJ1-5; a possible D gene is TRBD1 (6 bases). The CDR3 sequence is 13 residues long. Trimming removed 7 bases from V and 5 bases from J, with 12 bases in between. From germline, CDR1 is SNHLY and CDR2 FYNNEI.

The chain uses TRBV5-1 and TRBJ2-7; TRBD1 might be the D (5 bases). The V and J ends lost 4 bases and 7 bases respectively, with 12 bases between them. This CDR3 comprises 12 residues. CDR1 and CDR2 (germline): SGHRS, YFSETQ. The CDR3 here is CASSPGALEQYF. For the CDR3, the DNA is TGCGCCAGCAGCCCTGGGGCACTGGAGCAGTACTTC. The variable domain in full, completed from reference TRBV5-1 and TRBJ2-7, reads KAGVTQTPRYLIKTRGQQVTLSCSPISGHRSVSWYQQTPGQGLQFLFEYFSETQRNKGNFPGRFSGRQFSNSRSEMNVSTLELGDSALYLCASSPGALEQYFGPGTRLTVT.

The chain joins TRBV19 to TRBJ2-3; 8 bases are a match to TRBD2. This CDR3 has 15 amino acids. Germline V gene sequence: CDR1 LNHDA, CDR2 SQIVND (reference sequence). The V and J ends lost 4 bases and 5 bases, in that order; junction bases with no gene match: 8. CDR3 in DNA: TGTGCCAGTAGTACACGGGGGGGGCGAGGAGATACGCAGTATTTT. Amino acids: CASSTRGGRGDTQYF. The variable domain in full, completed from reference TRBV19 and TRBJ2-3, reads DGGITQSPKYLFRKEGQNVTLSCEQNLNHDAMYWYRQDPGQGLRLIYYSQIVNDFQKGDIAEGYSVSREKKESFPLTVTSAQKNPTAFYLCASSTRGGRGDTQYFGPGTRLTVL.

Only one count was recorded for this clone. The rearrangement links TRBV6-1 to TRBJ1-2; perhaps TRBD1 as D (5 bases). Germline lookup yields CDR1 MNHNS and CDR2 SASEGT. This CDR3 is 16 amino acids long. V lost 4 bases, J lost 2 bases, and 17 bases lay in between. CDR3 sequence (DNA): TGTGCCAGCAGTGGGTATAGCCGGGGGGGGAACTATGGCTACACCTTC. Translating it yields CASSGYSRGGNYGYTF.

The chain combines TRBV9 with TRBJ1-1, with D unclear. CDR3 length: 15 amino acids. V lost 4 bases to trimming and J lost 5 bases, with 18 bases between them. Germline lookup yields CDR1 SGDLS and CDR2 YYNGEE. CDR3 bases: TGTGCCAGCAGCCCCCTGGCGGGTCCTTTGACTGAAGCTTTCTTT. Its protein product is CASSPLAGPLTEAFF.

V and J are TRBV24-1 and TRBJ2-5; possibly TRBD1 for D (6 bases). CDR3 length equals 18 residues. Germline loops: CDR1 KGHDR, CDR2 SFDVKD. Trimming took off 4 bases at V and 7 bases at J, with 27 bases between the two ends. CDR3 DNA sequence: TGTGCCACCAGTGACCCGGGCGCAGGGGTCAACCTTTCCGGGACCCAGTACTTC. Translated, it gives CATSDPGAGVNLSGTQYF.

This clone was recorded only once. The chain combines TRBV6-5 with TRBJ2-7; 11 positions match TRBD1. CDR3 length: 15 residues. Germline CDR1 MNHEY, CDR2 SVGAGI. V shed 6 bases, J shed 1 base, and the junction held 5 bases outside the gene matches. This chain's CDR3 is CASRVGTGGSYEQYF. The CDR3 DNA reads as TGTGCCAGCAGAGTCGGGACAGGGGGGTCCTACGAGCAGTACTTC.

The gene calls are TRBV10-2 and TRBJ2-3; D may be TRBD2 (7 bases). In germline, CDR1 is WSHSY, CDR2 SAAADI. The length of the CDR3 is 18 residues. V was pared by 3 bases and J by 2 bases, with 21 bases between. CDR3 coding DNA: TGCGCCAGCAGTGACAGGGCTGGCGGGGGCCCCGCCACAGATACGCAGTATTTT. It translates to CASSDRAGGGPATDTQYF.